This TCR beta chain came from a study of blood T cell repertoires in COVID-19. For the study at large: Spain, Italy and the United States supplied samples that represented acute and convalescent COVID-19.

Germline-derived CDR1 and CDR2 are MNHNY and SVGAGI (reference sequence). V shed 4 bases, J shed 4 bases, and the junction held 7 bases outside the gene matches. The CDR3 is 15 residues long. This clone appeared many times. Original processing methods: Researchers report that nucleated cell counts were estimated from reference gene primer amplification. The protocol was immunoSEQ multiplex PCR, while the TCRdb copy is restricted to in-frame clones and leaves out a portion. V and J calls and clone size are given by that table; D and trimming were obtained from the DNA. The sample has 150,000 or so clones; around 88% are singletons.

This chain uses TRBV6-6 with TRBJ2-3; 8 nucleotides align to TRBD2. The source material was peripheral blood. This TCR was recovered from a human donor in a cohort sampled during active COVID-19. The CDR3 DNA follows: TGTGCCAGCAGTTCAGCGGGAGTGTCCTCAGATACGCAGTATTTT. It is translated as CASSSAGVSSDTQYF.